This T cell receptor beta chain was recovered during a study of T cell changes during pregnancy in multiple sclerosis (dated by TCRdb to between 2018 and 2021). Context from the whole study: The study looked at changes in the T cell repertoire across pregnancy in women with multiple sclerosis.

Via the germline V gene, CDR1 is LGHNA and CDR2 YNFKEQ. The CDR3 covers 13 residues, taking in both the cysteine and the phenylalanine. The entry retains the CDR3 DNA only, 39 bases that are in frame from base 1. V is pared back by 0 bases and J by 8 bases, with 11 bases lying between the germline termini. The library came from the immunoSEQ multiplex PCR assay. TCRdb retrieved this table from immuneACCESS and kept in-frame rearrangements only. Not all clones are present; in checked studies, unresolved V genes account for under half, and no reason is known for the remainder. Here the sample has 50,000 to 75,000 clones; nearly 95% occur a single time. Less than 3.5% of the sample lies in the top ten. Points on this clone: Which antigen it targets is not known. The record has no base qualities; no much larger clone is one base away.

This TCR derives from a female donor with multiple sclerosis, enrolled in a pregnancy study. This chain is built from TRBV4-2 and TRBJ2-7; the D gene is possibly TRBD1, with 5 bases matching. The specimen comprised CD8+ T cells from peripheral blood mononuclear cells, sampled in the third trimester of pregnancy. CDR3 region: CASSQDKGLKQYF. The bases are TGTGCCAGCAGCCAAGATAAGGGGTTAAAGCAGTACTTC.